Below, one T cell receptor (beta chain) is given with its context. The sample originates from a study of neoadjuvant anti-PD-1 for oral cavity cancer. Some clones are missing from TCRdb's copy, which holds only in-frame ones; the method was immunoSEQ multiplex PCR. The sample includes about 15,000 clones, about 59% of them seen just once. The receptor was isolated from a person between 40 and 85 years old with oral cavity squamous cell carcinoma. The material was PBMCs, obtained before nivolumab (anti-PD-1) treatment.

CDR3 residues: CASSQGGPILYGYTF. The CDR3 bases are TGTGCCAGCAGCCAAGGGGGCCCTATTCTCTATGGCTACACCTTC. This chain uses TRBV4-2 with TRBJ1-2, with a possible D match to TRBD1 (5 bases). V gave up 1 base and J gave up 4 bases, with 13 bases separating them. Looked up from germline, CDR1 is LGHNA and CDR2 is YNFKEQ. CDR3 length: 15 amino acids.